One sample yielded the 26 T cell receptor beta chains listed below, sequenced in a study. TCRdb re-derived calls from the RT-PCR reads in MiXCR, one entry per CDR3 protein. The table lists about 680,000 distinct CDR3 sequences, around 14% of them singletons. Material for sequencing was memory CD4+ T cells from blood. Receptor source: a female donor in good health, serving as a healthy control.

This chain joins TRBV5-6 and TRBJ2-1; 9 nucleotides line up with TRBD2. The CDR3 spans 16 residues. CDR1 is SGHDT and CDR2 is YYEEEE in the germline V gene. Trimming took 3 bases from V and 2 from J; bases not matched to a gene: 6. The CDR3 is CASSSLAGAAYNEQFF. The CDR3 coding sequence is TGTGCCAGCAGCTCGTTAGCGGGAGCCGCCTACAATGAGCAGTTCTTC.

This clonotype was recorded many times. The CDR3 sequence: CSVRRRGTSGPPGELFF. CDR3 DNA: TGCAGTGTTAGGCGGAGGGGAACTAGCGGTCCACCCGGGGAGCTGTTTTTT. The rearrangement links TRBV20-1 to TRBJ2-2; TRBD2 aligns across 8 bases. Losses at the gene ends were 7 bases for V and 6 bases for J; bases not matched to a gene: 19. The V gene's germline CDR1 is DFQATT and CDR2 SNEGSKA (reference sequence). The CDR3 is made up of 17 amino acids.

This chain links TRBV15 with TRBJ2-1; 8 nucleotides agree with TRBD2. The J segment lost 2 bases and the V segment lost 3 bases, leaving 9 bases of the junction unmatched. The CDR3 runs 17 residues. The germline CDR1 and CDR2 sequences are LNHNV and YYDKDF (reference sequence). Here the CDR3 DNA reads TGTGCCACCAGCAGGGTCTTCGCGGGAGGAACCTACAATGAGCAGTTCTTC. Translated, it gives CATSRVFAGGTYNEQFF.

This rearrangement joins TRBV29-1 to TRBJ1-2; a weak D match, TRBD1 (5 bases). This CDR3 has 14 residues. Trimming pared 5 bases from V and 6 bases from J, leaving 19 bases between. The germline CDR1 and CDR2 sequences are SQVTM and ANQGSEA. CDR3 nucleotides: TGCAGCGTTCGGCGGGTTGGGGGAACGGATGGCTACACCTTC. Translating it yields CSVRRVGGTDGYTF.

This clonotype was detected once. This may be a read error, as it is one base from a much larger clone. This chain connects TRBV5-1 to TRBJ2-1, with D uncertain. V lost 0 bases and J lost 0, with 10 bases in between. The CDR3 contains 16 residues. CDR1 SGHRS and CDR2 YFSETQ come from the germline V gene. The CDR3 bases are TGCGCCAGCAGCTTGGTGTTCGGTATCTCCTACAATGAGCAGTTCTTC. It translates to CASSLVFGISYNEQFF.

This clonotype turned up a few times. V and J are TRBV4-1 and TRBJ1-2, with a weak D call TRBD1 (6 bases). This CDR3 has 16 amino acids. Germline V gene lookup returns CDR1 MGHRA and CDR2 YSYEKL. V gave up 6 bases and J gave up 8 bases, with 25 bases separating them. In DNA, the CDR3 is TGCGCCAGCAGAGCGGGGGCAGGGCCCATTGGTGGCGGCTACACCTTC. Its translation: CASRAGAGPIGGGYTF.

This clonotype was seen more than once but under ten times. The chain combines TRBV20-1 with TRBJ2-7; a weak D match, TRBD1 (6 bases). The germline V and J ends were trimmed by 3 bases and 2 bases, with 17 bases remaining between them. Germline loops: CDR1 DFQATT, CDR2 SNEGSKA (reference sequence). The CDR3 consists of 15 residues. This CDR3 is CSARIPTGFTYEQYF. CDR3 nucleotide sequence: TGCAGTGCTAGGATCCCCACAGGGTTCACCTACGAGCAGTACTTC.

This clonotype has ten or more counts. The gene calls are TRBV29-1 and TRBJ2-3; D is uncertain. The V gene lost 7 bases and the J gene lost 4 bases, with 15 bases spanning the gap. The CDR3 loop spans 13 amino acids. Germline V gene sequence: CDR1 SQVTM, CDR2 ANQGSEA. The CDR3 region is CSARTSSADTQYF. CDR3 DNA: TGCAGCGCGAGGACCTCCTCAGCAGATACGCAGTATTTT.

A few counts support this clonotype. This chain uses TRBV5-5 with TRBJ1-2; 9 bases match TRBD1. The CDR3 runs 15 residues. The V segment lost 4 bases and the J segment 4 bases; nucleotides outside the gene matches: 8. Germline V gene sequence: CDR1 SGHKS, CDR2 YYEKEE (reference sequence). CDR3 amino acids: CASSQPTGGLYGYTF. CDR3 bases: TGTGCCAGCAGCCAGCCGACAGGGGGTCTCTATGGCTACACCTTC. The full variable domain, rest sourced from reference TRBV5-5 and TRBJ1-2, is DAGVTQSPTHLIKTRGQQVTLRCSPISGHKSVSWYQQVLGQGPQFIFQYYEKEERGRGNFPDRFSARQFPNYSSELNVNALLLGDSALYLCASSQPTGGLYGYTFGSGTRLTVV.

The J gene is TRBJ1-4, the V gene TRBV12-3 or TRBV12-4; D perhaps matches TRBD1 (6 bases). V gave up 2 bases and J gave up 3 bases, with 10 bases separating them. CDR3 length: 15 amino acids. The CDR3 DNA reads TGTGCCAGCAGTTTATGGGGGGCCCCTAATGAAAAACTGTTTTTT. It specifies CASSLWGAPNEKLFF.

Many counts were recorded for this clonotype. The J gene is TRBJ1-6, the V gene TRBV28; tentative D call: TRBD1 (5 bases). The CDR3 sequence is 15 residues long. The germline V gene has CDR1 MDHEN and CDR2 SYDVKM. V was clipped by 6 bases and J by 7 bases, with 16 bases between them. CDR3: CASSPALNRNSPLHF. As DNA, the CDR3 is TGTGCCAGCAGCCCTGCCCTCAACAGGAATTCACCCCTCCACTTT.

V gene TRBV4-3 combines with J gene TRBJ2-5; TRBD2 aligns across 7 bases. The CDR3 is made up of 14 amino acids. The V gene's germline CDR1 is LGHNA and CDR2 YSLEER. The J segment lost 4 bases and the V segment lost 3 bases, leaving 5 bases of the junction unmatched. As DNA, the CDR3 is TGCGCCAGCAGCCAGGGGGTAGCGGGAGAGACCCAGTACTTC. The encoded protein is CASSQGVAGETQYF.

This chain joins TRBV7-9 and TRBJ1-5; a possible D gene is TRBD1 (6 bases). The CDR3 consists of 16 residues. Germline V gene sequence: CDR1 SEHNR, CDR2 FQNEAQ (reference sequence). Deletions cut 1 base from V and 4 bases from J, with 14 bases between. The CDR3 region is CASSLGAGAGNQPQHF. The CDR3 DNA reads as TGTGCCAGCAGCTTAGGAGCGGGGGCAGGGAATCAGCCCCAGCATTTT.

This clonotype was seen many times. This sequence joins TRBV7-9 and TRBJ2-1; 9 nucleotides match TRBD2. The J segment lost 8 bases and the V segment lost 1 base, leaving 9 bases of the junction unmatched. The CDR3 is 16 residues long. Germline CDR1 is SEHNR and CDR2 is FQNEAQ (reference sequence). This CDR3 is CASSLGGGRALHEQFF. The CDR3 DNA reads TGTGCCAGCAGCTTAGGCGGCGGGAGGGCCTTGCATGAGCAGTTCTTC. The complete variable domain, with remaining parts taken from reference TRBV7-9 and TRBJ2-1, reads DTGVSQNPRHKITKRGQNVTFRCDPISEHNRLYWYRQTLGQGPEFLTYFQNEAQLEKSRLLSDRFSAERPKGSFSTLEIQRTEQGDSAMYLCASSLGGGRALHEQFFGPGTRLTVL.

This clonotype was found many times. V is TRBV7-6 and J is TRBJ1-4, with a weak D call TRBD1 (5 bases). Germline CDR1 SGHVS, CDR2 FNYEAQ. V dropped 2 bases and J dropped 8 bases, with 18 bases sitting between them. The CDR3 runs 16 residues. CDR3 residues: CASSLRGDGRDEKLFF. Here the CDR3 DNA reads TGTGCCAGCAGCTTACGCGGAGATGGGAGGGACGAAAAACTGTTTTTT. The complete variable domain, with remaining parts taken from reference TRBV7-6 and TRBJ1-4, reads GAGVSQSPRYKVTKRGQDVALRCDPISGHVSLYWYRQALGQGPEFLTYFNYEAQQDKSGLPNDRFSAERPEGSISTLTIQRTEQRDSAMYRCASSLRGDGRDEKLFFGSGTQLSVL.

The rearrangement uses TRBV20-1 and TRBJ2-1; D not resolved. Trimming took 0 bases from V and 1 from J, leaving 7 bases between them. The CDR3 consists of 14 residues. Germline CDR1 DFQATT, CDR2 SNEGSKA (reference sequence). The CDR3 DNA reads as TGCAGTGCTAGAGAGGCAGTTTCCTACAATGAGCAGTTCTTC. Its protein is CSAREAVSYNEQFF.

This clonotype has just a few counts. The CDR3 DNA is TGCGCCAGCAGCTTGGAAAGGACTAGCGGGAGGGCCGTCTACGAGCAGTACTTC. Translating it yields CASSLERTSGRAVYEQYF. This chain joins TRBV5-1 and TRBJ2-7; 15 bases line up with TRBD2. This CDR3 region has 18 residues. Losses at the gene ends were 0 bases for V and 3 bases for J; bases not matched to a gene: 7. Looked up from germline, CDR1 is SGHRS and CDR2 is YFSETQ.

This clonotype was detected many times. The V call is TRBV29-1, the J call TRBJ2-7, with a possible D match to TRBD1 (6 bases). The germline V and J ends were trimmed by 3 bases and 0 bases, with 12 bases remaining between them. The germline gives CDR1 SQVTM, CDR2 ANQGSEA. The CDR3 has 14 residues. CDR3 amino acids: CSVDRGDSSYEQYF. CDR3 sequence (DNA): TGCAGCGTTGACAGGGGAGACAGCTCCTACGAGCAGTACTTC.

This clonotype was detected many times. The chain carries TRBV5-1 and TRBJ2-1; 9 bases line up with TRBD1. The length of the CDR3 is 14 residues. The V gene end was trimmed by 4 bases and the J gene end by 8 bases; junction bases not matched to a gene: 7. Germline CDR1 reads SGHRS; CDR2 reads YFSETQ. As DNA, the CDR3 is TGCGCCAGCAGCCCCGGACAGGGGCAGGATGAGCAGTTCTTC. It translates to CASSPGQGQDEQFF.

This clonotype was detected a few times. The chain couples TRBV5-1 to TRBJ2-5; 8 nucleotides line up with TRBD2. Germline trimming cut 5 bases from V and 4 bases from J; bases unmatched to any gene: 7. CDR1 and CDR2 (germline): SGHRS, YFSETQ. CDR3 length equals 14 residues. CDR3 loop: CASSYGGERETQYF. CDR3 in DNA: TGCGCCAGCAGTTACGGGGGGGAAAGAGAGACCCAGTACTTC.

The V and J genes are TRBV25-1 and TRBJ2-7; D is undetermined. Trimming took 2 bases from V and 5 from J, leaving 10 bases between them. Germline values: CDR1 MGHDK, CDR2 SYGVNS. The CDR3 contains 13 residues. As DNA, the CDR3 is TGTGCCAGCAGTGAAGGGTTGGGTGACGAGCAGTACTTC. Protein product: CASSEGLGDEQYF.

V usage is TRBV24-1 and J usage is TRBJ1-1; 10 bases are shared with TRBD1. The V gene end was trimmed by 7 bases and the J gene end by 0 bases; junction bases not matched to a gene: 13. CDR3 length equals 18 residues. The germline V gene encodes CDR1 KGHDR and CDR2 SFDVKD. In DNA, the CDR3 is TGTGCCACCAGACCCTTTGGGGGACAGGGGACCATGAACACTGAAGCTTTCTTT. Translating gives CATRPFGGQGTMNTEAFF.

There are many counts of this clonotype. V usage is TRBV7-3 and J usage is TRBJ2-3; D is unclear. Per the germline V gene, CDR1 is SGHTA and CDR2 is FQGTGA. CDR3 length equals 13 residues. Trimming took off 4 bases at V and 3 bases at J, with 8 bases between the two ends. The CDR3 nucleotides read TGTGCCAGCAGCTCCGGGCCAACAGATACGCAGTATTTT. It codes for CASSSGPTDTQYF.

This clonotype was seen at least ten times. V gene TRBV20-1 combines with J gene TRBJ2-2, with a weak D call TRBD2 (5 bases). V shed 5 bases and J shed 0 bases, with 10 bases lying between them. Germline CDR1 reads DFQATT; CDR2 reads SNEGSKA (reference sequence). CDR3 length: 14 residues. Here the CDR3 reads CSADLLANTGELFF. The DNA for the CDR3 is TGCAGTGCTGACCTACTAGCGAACACCGGGGAGCTGTTTTTT.

A few counts support this clonotype. V gene TRBV11-2 combines with J gene TRBJ2-2; D is perhaps TRBD1 (6 bases). The V end lost 3 bases, the J end lost 3 bases, and 8 bases lay between the germline ends. Looked up from germline, CDR1 is SGHAT and CDR2 is FQNNGV. This CDR3 comprises 14 residues. CDR3 protein: CASSFYRDTGELFF. For the CDR3, the DNA is TGTGCCAGCAGCTTCTACAGGGACACCGGGGAGCTGTTTTTT. The full variable domain, its missing parts supplied by reference TRBV11-2 and TRBJ2-2, is EAGVAQSPRYKIIEKRQSVAFWCNPISGHATLYWYQQILGQGPKLLIQFQNNGVVDDSQLPKDRFSAERLKGVDSTLKIQPAKLEDSAVYLCASSFYRDTGELFFGEGSRLTVL.

The genes are TRBV28 and TRBJ2-1; D perhaps matches TRBD1 (5 bases). CDR3 length equals 12 residues. Germline V gives CDR1 MDHEN, CDR2 SYDVKM. V was clipped by 2 bases and J by 10 bases, with 9 bases between them. CDR3 loop: CASSLPWTEQFF. Written as DNA, the CDR3 is TGTGCCAGCAGTTTACCCTGGACAGAGCAGTTCTTC.